These T cell receptor beta chains were read from a single sample in a study of blood T cell repertoires in COVID-19. The repertoire was sequenced with immunoSEQ multiplex PCR; TCRdb's copy has only in-frame clones and lacks some. Of approximately 130,000 clones in the sample, 80% to 85% were seen once. Sequenced: PBMCs or T cells enriched from blood (not recorded which). Receptors were obtained from a young man who had recovered from COVID-19. Each CDR3 is given with its conserved first and last residue. Each record gives: clone size, D gene, V gene, J gene, CDR3 length, CDR3 protein, CDR3 DNA. A D gene is named only where the DNA matches it firmly. Size is stated for part of the rows, as once, few or many counts, or as a class when the clone is expanded.

abundance: .
d_gene: .
v_gene: TRBV5-6
j_gene: TRBJ1-6
len: 15
CDR3aa: CASSPAGFRNSPLHF
CDR3nt: TGTGCCAGCAGCCCCGCAGGGTTTCGGAATTCACCCCTCCACTTT

abundance: .
d_gene: .
v_gene: TRBV6-1
j_gene: TRBJ1-3
len: 16
CDR3aa: CASSEGYTTSGNTIYF
CDR3nt: TGTGCCAGCAGTGAAGGGTACACCACCTCTGGAAACACCATATATTTT

abundance: .
d_gene: TRBD1
v_gene: TRBV3-1/TRBV3-2
j_gene: TRBJ1-1
len: 14
CDR3aa: CASSLRDSNTEAFF
CDR3nt: TGTGCCAGCAGCCTTCGGGACAGCAACACTGAAGCTTTCTTT

abundance: once
d_gene: TRBD2
v_gene: TRBV24-1
j_gene: TRBJ2-2
len: 17
CDR3aa: CATSDTRGGGDTGELFF
CDR3nt: TGTGCCACCAGTGATACCCGTGGGGGGGGTGACACCGGGGAGCTGTTTTTT

abundance: .
d_gene: .
v_gene: TRBV2
j_gene: TRBJ2-5
len: 14
CDR3aa: CASSEARPPGTQYF
CDR3nt: TGTGCCAGCAGTGAAGCTAGACCTCCGGGGACCCAGTACTTC

abundance: .
d_gene: TRBD1
v_gene: TRBV14
j_gene: TRBJ2-2
len: 18
CDR3aa: CASSRRETGFANTGELFF
CDR3nt: TGTGCCAGCAGCCGGCGAGAGACAGGGTTTGCGAACACCGGGGAGCTGTTTTTT

abundance: .
d_gene: TRBD1
v_gene: TRBV5-1
j_gene: TRBJ2-1
len: 12
CDR3aa: CASSLGRDRQFF
CDR3nt: TGCGCCAGCAGCTTAGGTCGGGACAGACAGTTCTTC

abundance: .
d_gene: .
v_gene: TRBV6-5
j_gene: TRBJ1-1
len: 14
CDR3aa: CASGRVSGDTEAFF
CDR3nt: TGTGCCAGCGGCAGGGTGTCGGGGGACACTGAAGCTTTCTTT

abundance: .
d_gene: TRBD2
v_gene: TRBV29-1
j_gene: TRBJ2-3
len: 13
CDR3aa: CSAYGGVFDTQYF
CDR3nt: TGCAGCGCTTATGGGGGGGTGTTTGATACGCAGTATTTT

abundance: .
d_gene: .
v_gene: TRBV2
j_gene: TRBJ2-1
len: 14
CDR3aa: CASSVRTDYNEQFF
CDR3nt: TGTGCCAGCAGTGTTCGGACAGACTACAATGAGCAGTTCTTC

abundance: once
d_gene: .
v_gene: TRBV19
j_gene: TRBJ1-1
len: 15
CDR3aa: CASSRPSQGNTEAFF
CDR3nt: TGTGCCAGTAGTAGGCCCTCACAGGGGAACACTGAAGCTTTCTTT

abundance: .
d_gene: .
v_gene: TRBV7-9
j_gene: TRBJ1-3
len: 13
CDR3aa: CASSQGQGNTIYF
CDR3nt: TGTGCCAGCAGCCAAGGACAGGGAAACACCATATATTTT

abundance: .
d_gene: .
v_gene: TRBV9
j_gene: TRBJ2-2
len: 15
CDR3aa: CASSVAPSEAGELFF
CDR3nt: TGTGCCAGCAGCGTAGCGCCGAGTGAGGCCGGGGAGCTGTTTTTT

abundance: .
d_gene: .
v_gene: TRBV3-1/TRBV3-2
j_gene: TRBJ2-2
len: 20
CDR3aa: CASSQDKITVLGGNTGELFF
CDR3nt: TGTGCCAGCAGCCAAGACAAGATTACAGTTCTCGGTGGGAACACCGGGGAGCTGTTTTTT

abundance: .
d_gene: TRBD2
v_gene: TRBV2
j_gene: TRBJ2-7
len: 15
CDR3aa: CASRARLAGTYEQYF
CDR3nt: TGTGCCAGCAGGGCTCGACTAGCAGGGACCTACGAGCAGTACTTC

abundance: once
d_gene: .
v_gene: TRBV7-8
j_gene: TRBJ1-2
len: 17
CDR3aa: CASSLGGREAWSYGYTF
CDR3nt: TGTGCCAGCAGCTTAGGAGGCAGGGAAGCATGGAGCTATGGCTACACCTTC

abundance: few
d_gene: .
v_gene: TRBV19
j_gene: TRBJ2-6
len: 15
CDR3aa: CASRQDHSGANVLTF
CDR3nt: TGTGCCAGTAGACAGGATCACTCTGGGGCCAACGTCCTGACTTTC

abundance: .
d_gene: .
v_gene: TRBV2
j_gene: TRBJ1-1
len: 13
CDR3aa: CASLPGMNTEAFF
CDR3nt: TGTGCCAGCCTGCCAGGGATGAACACTGAAGCTTTCTTT

abundance: .
d_gene: TRBD1
v_gene: TRBV9
j_gene: TRBJ1-2
len: 14
CDR3aa: CASSVTTGDYGYTF
CDR3nt: TGTGCCAGCAGCGTAACGACAGGGGACTATGGCTACACCTTC

abundance: once
d_gene: .
v_gene: TRBV5-8
j_gene: TRBJ2-3
len: 14
CDR3aa: CASSLEPYTDTQYF
CDR3nt: TGTGCCAGCAGCTTGGAGCCATACACAGATACGCAGTATTTT

abundance: .
d_gene: .
v_gene: TRBV3-1/TRBV3-2
j_gene: TRBJ2-7
len: 14
CDR3aa: CASSQGVAAYEQYF
CDR3nt: TGTGCCAGCAGCCAAGGCGTAGCGGCCTACGAGCAGTACTTC

abundance: .
d_gene: TRBD2
v_gene: TRBV27
j_gene: TRBJ2-1
len: 14
CDR3aa: CATTAGGPIDEQFF
CDR3nt: TGTGCCACAACGGCGGGGGGGCCTATCGATGAGCAGTTCTTC

abundance: .
d_gene: .
v_gene: TRBV5-4
j_gene: TRBJ2-7
len: 12
CDR3aa: CASSSGVYEQYF
CDR3nt: TGTGCCAGCAGCTCCGGGGTCTACGAGCAGTACTTC

abundance: .
d_gene: TRBD2
v_gene: TRBV5-1
j_gene: TRBJ2-2
len: 16
CDR3aa: CASSLASGPNTGELFF
CDR3nt: TGCGCCAGCAGCCTAGCTAGCGGACCGAACACCGGGGAGCTGTTTTTT

abundance: .
d_gene: .
v_gene: TRBV10-1
j_gene: TRBJ2-2
len: 11
CDR3aa: CASSPGGELFF
CDR3nt: TGCGCCAGCAGCCCCGGCGGGGAGCTGTTTTTT

abundance: .
d_gene: TRBD2
v_gene: TRBV6-5
j_gene: TRBJ2-1
len: 14
CDR3aa: CASTPGGGAREQFF
CDR3nt: TGTGCCAGCACTCCGGGGGGAGGGGCCAGGGAGCAGTTCTTC

abundance: .
d_gene: TRBD1
v_gene: TRBV19
j_gene: TRBJ1-5
len: 18
CDR3aa: CASTASGTAQGSNQPQHF
CDR3nt: TGTGCCAGTACCGCTTCTGGGACAGCCCAAGGTAGCAATCAGCCCCAGCATTTT

abundance: .
d_gene: TRBD1
v_gene: TRBV6-5
j_gene: TRBJ1-2
len: 13
CDR3aa: CASSRRTGLGYTF
CDR3nt: TGTGCCAGCAGCCGCCGGACAGGGCTTGGCTACACCTTC

abundance: .
d_gene: TRBD1
v_gene: TRBV27
j_gene: TRBJ2-3
len: 17
CDR3aa: CASSPSLGQPLADTQYF
CDR3nt: TGTGCCAGCAGTCCCAGTTTGGGACAGCCTTTGGCAGATACGCAGTATTTT

abundance: .
d_gene: .
v_gene: TRBV10-3
j_gene: TRBJ2-5
len: 14
CDR3aa: CAISEDDSLETQYF
CDR3nt: TGTGCCATCAGTGAGGACGACAGTCTGGAGACCCAGTACTTC

abundance: .
d_gene: .
v_gene: TRBV12-5
j_gene: TRBJ2-2
len: 15
CDR3aa: CASGLGLSNTGELFF
CDR3nt: TGTGCTAGTGGTTTGGGACTTTCGAACACCGGGGAGCTGTTTTTT

abundance: .
d_gene: TRBD1
v_gene: TRBV12-5
j_gene: TRBJ1-5
len: 17
CDR3aa: CASGLATGGSWNQPQHF
CDR3nt: TGTGCTAGTGGTTTGGCAACAGGGGGGTCCTGGAATCAGCCCCAGCATTTT

abundance: .
d_gene: .
v_gene: TRBV6-5
j_gene: TRBJ1-1
len: 14
CDR3aa: CASSYSTRDTEAFF
CDR3nt: TGTGCCAGCAGTTACTCGACACGAGACACTGAAGCTTTCTTT

abundance: few
d_gene: .
v_gene: TRBV5-1
j_gene: TRBJ2-3
len: 16
CDR3aa: CASRGGGTQSTDTQYF
CDR3nt: TGCGCCAGCAGAGGGGGCGGGACACAAAGCACAGATACGCAGTATTTT

abundance: .
d_gene: TRBD1
v_gene: TRBV5-1
j_gene: TRBJ2-1
len: 12
CDR3aa: CASSNRDREQFF
CDR3nt: TGCGCCAGCAGCAACCGGGACAGGGAGCAGTTCTTC

abundance: few
d_gene: .
v_gene: TRBV21-1
j_gene: TRBJ2-2
len: 15
CDR3aa: CASSKGTSGPGELFF
CDR3nt: TGTGCCAGCAGCAAAGGGACTAGCGGGCCCGGGGAGCTGTTTTTT

abundance: .
d_gene: TRBD1
v_gene: TRBV19
j_gene: TRBJ2-3
len: 14
CDR3aa: CASSRQGVTDTQYF
CDR3nt: TGTGCCAGTAGTAGACAGGGGGTCACAGATACGCAGTATTTT

abundance: .
d_gene: .
v_gene: TRBV6-5
j_gene: TRBJ1-5
len: 15
CDR3aa: CASSPAGGGGQPQHF
CDR3nt: TGTGCCAGCAGTCCCGCGGGCGGGGGTGGGCAGCCCCAGCATTTT

abundance: .
d_gene: TRBD2
v_gene: TRBV6-6
j_gene: TRBJ2-1
len: 15
CDR3aa: CASRVAGVGYNEQFF
CDR3nt: TGTGCCAGCAGAGTAGCGGGGGTGGGGTACAATGAGCAGTTCTTC

abundance: few
d_gene: .
v_gene: TRBV20-1
j_gene: TRBJ2-5
len: 10
CDR3aa: CSALGETQYF
CDR3nt: TGCAGCGCTCTCGGGGAGACCCAGTACTTC

abundance: .
d_gene: .
v_gene: TRBV2
j_gene: TRBJ1-6
len: 15
CDR3aa: CASSDRGSDNSPLHF
CDR3nt: TGTGCCAGCAGTGACAGGGGCTCGGATAATTCACCCCTCCACTTT

abundance: .
d_gene: TRBD1
v_gene: TRBV2
j_gene: TRBJ1-2
len: 12
CDR3aa: CASIDGQGSYTF
CDR3nt: TGTGCCAGCATTGACGGACAGGGTAGCTACACCTTC

abundance: .
d_gene: TRBD1
v_gene: TRBV3-1/TRBV3-2
j_gene: TRBJ1-1
len: 15
CDR3aa: CASSPRQGSNTEAFF
CDR3nt: TGTGCCAGCAGCCCGCGACAGGGGTCGAACACTGAAGCTTTCTTT

abundance: .
d_gene: .
v_gene: TRBV18
j_gene: TRBJ2-3
len: 15
CDR3aa: CASSPPGRPLDTQYF
CDR3nt: TGTGCCAGCTCACCACCGGGCAGACCATTGGATACGCAGTATTTT

abundance: .
d_gene: .
v_gene: TRBV18
j_gene: TRBJ2-2
len: 12
CDR3aa: CASSHETGELFF
CDR3nt: TGTGCCAGCTCACATGAGACCGGGGAGCTGTTTTTT

abundance: once
d_gene: .
v_gene: TRBV5-1
j_gene: TRBJ2-1
len: 15
CDR3aa: CASSLSGQYYNEQFF
CDR3nt: TGCGCCAGCAGCTTAAGTGGACAGTATTACAATGAGCAGTTCTTC

abundance: once
d_gene: TRBD1
v_gene: TRBV7-3
j_gene: TRBJ2-4
len: 15
CDR3aa: CASRRDSLAKNIQYF
CDR3nt: TGTGCCAGCAGGAGGGACAGTCTAGCCAAAAACATTCAGTACTTC

abundance: .
d_gene: .
v_gene: TRBV25-1
j_gene: TRBJ2-2
len: 15
CDR3aa: CASSDVRGWTGELFF
CDR3nt: TGTGCCAGCAGTGATGTAAGGGGTTGGACCGGGGAGCTGTTTTTT

abundance: once
d_gene: .
v_gene: TRBV21-1
j_gene: TRBJ2-1
len: 14
CDR3aa: CASGTDPGDNEQFF
CDR3nt: TGTGCCAGCGGGACAGACCCTGGGGATAATGAGCAGTTCTTC

abundance: few
d_gene: TRBD1
v_gene: TRBV7-8
j_gene: TRBJ1-2
len: 16
CDR3aa: CASSLAWDRGLYGYTF
CDR3nt: TGTGCCAGCAGCTTAGCGTGGGACAGGGGGCTCTATGGCTACACCTTC

abundance: .
d_gene: .
v_gene: TRBV3-1/TRBV3-2
j_gene: TRBJ1-5
len: 14
CDR3aa: CASSRRQTNQPQHF
CDR3nt: TGTGCCAGCAGCCGTCGACAGACTAATCAGCCCCAGCATTTT

abundance: .
d_gene: .
v_gene: TRBV11-2
j_gene: TRBJ2-2
len: 18
CDR3aa: CASSFSPELGRGTGELFF
CDR3nt: TGTGCCAGCAGCTTTAGTCCCGAACTTGGGAGGGGGACCGGGGAGCTGTTTTTT

abundance: .
d_gene: TRBD1
v_gene: TRBV2
j_gene: TRBJ2-7
len: 15
CDR3aa: CASRKDRGGGYEQYF
CDR3nt: TGTGCCAGCAGGAAAGACAGGGGCGGAGGGTACGAGCAGTACTTC

abundance: .
d_gene: TRBD1
v_gene: TRBV3-1/TRBV3-2
j_gene: TRBJ1-3
len: 15
CDR3aa: CASSPDRGYGNTIYF
CDR3nt: TGTGCCAGCAGCCCCGACAGGGGATATGGAAACACCATATATTTT

abundance: .
d_gene: .
v_gene: TRBV9
j_gene: TRBJ2-5
len: 14
CDR3aa: CASGGTDTLETQYF
CDR3nt: TGTGCCAGCGGGGGGACGGACACCCTGGAGACCCAGTACTTC

abundance: .
d_gene: TRBD1
v_gene: TRBV11-2
j_gene: TRBJ2-1
len: 14
CDR3aa: CASSPGDRGFEQFF
CDR3nt: TGTGCCAGCAGCCCCGGGGACAGGGGCTTTGAGCAGTTCTTC

abundance: .
d_gene: .
v_gene: TRBV7-9
j_gene: TRBJ1-1
len: 17
CDR3aa: CASSYTPGTPMNTEAFF
CDR3nt: TGTGCCAGCAGCTATACACCCGGGACACCTATGAACACTGAAGCTTTCTTT

abundance: .
d_gene: .
v_gene: TRBV4-1
j_gene: TRBJ1-6
len: 18
CDR3aa: CASSRFPNRVSYNSPLHF
CDR3nt: TGCGCCAGCAGCCGTTTCCCCAACAGGGTGTCCTATAATTCACCCCTCCACTTT

abundance: few
d_gene: .
v_gene: TRBV10-1
j_gene: TRBJ2-7
len: 13
CDR3aa: CASSVAGSYEQYF
CDR3nt: TGCGCCAGCAGTGTCGCAGGTTCCTACGAGCAGTACTTC

abundance: .
d_gene: .
v_gene: TRBV19
j_gene: TRBJ1-6
len: 14
CDR3aa: CASSMSNYNSPLHF
CDR3nt: TGTGCCAGTAGTATGTCCAACTATAATTCACCCCTCCACTTT